The 12 T cell receptor beta chains below come from one sample, sequenced in a study of cytomegalovirus exposure and HLA in healthy donors. PCR involved 60 Vbeta and 13 Jbeta primers. Sequencing was performed with immunoSEQ multiplex PCR; in TCRdb, only in-frame clones are kept and a portion is missing. The sample contains under 200,000 clones, less than 85% of which appear only once. The source material was PBMCs. Receptors were obtained from a man in his forties or fifties in good health and CMV-seronegative.

The chain couples TRBV27 to TRBJ2-7, with 8 nucleotides matching TRBD2. J was trimmed by 0 bases and V by 6 bases; bases with no gene match: 4. The germline V gene has CDR1 MNHEY and CDR2 SMNVEV (reference sequence). The CDR3 spans 14 residues. This chain's CDR3 is CASSRGGYSYEQYF. As DNA, the CDR3 is TGTGCCAGCAGCCGGGGGGGTTACTCCTACGAGCAGTACTTC.

The J gene is TRBJ2-1, the V gene TRBV19, with 8 bases that match TRBD1. The CDR3 has 14 amino acids. V was clipped by 2 bases and J by 9 bases; unmatched bases: 6. Germline values: CDR1 LNHDA, CDR2 SQIVND (reference sequence). The CDR3 DNA reads TGTGCCAGTAGTATACAGGGGGCGCAGAGTGAGCAGTTCTTC. It yields the protein CASSIQGAQSEQFF.

The gene calls are TRBV27 and TRBJ1-2, with D perhaps matching TRBD1 (5 bases). Germline loops: CDR1 MNHEY, CDR2 SMNVEV (reference sequence). The CDR3 has 13 amino acids. V dropped 3 bases and J dropped 3 bases, with 8 bases sitting between them. CDR3 coding DNA: TGTGCCAGCAGTTTTAAGGGGCACTATGGCTACACCTTC. This translates into CASSFKGHYGYTF.

The V and J genes are TRBV2 and TRBJ2-2; 7 nucleotides align to TRBD1. The CDR3 has 14 amino acids. The V gene end was trimmed by 8 bases and the J gene end by 6 bases; junction bases not matched to a gene: 9. The V gene's germline CDR1 is SNHLY and CDR2 FYNNEI. The CDR3 DNA reads TGTGCCAGCGAACGACAGGGTCCGGCCGGGGAGCTGTTTTTT. As protein: CASERQGPAGELFF. Full variable domain (rest looked up from reference TRBV2 and TRBJ2-2): EPEVTQTPSHQVTQMGQEVILRCVPISNHLYFYWYRQILGQKVEFLVSFYNNEISEKSEIFDDQFSVERPDGSNFTLKIRSTKLEDSAMYFCASERQGPAGELFFGEGSRLTVL.

The V gene is TRBV29-1, the J gene TRBJ1-3; D perhaps matches TRBD1 (6 bases). The CDR3 contains 13 residues. Trimming left V 6 bases short and J 4 bases short, with 13 bases between. Germline V CDR1 and CDR2: SQVTM, ANQGSEA. DNA for the CDR3: TGCAGCGTCCTCAGGGGAACGGGAAACACCATATATTTT. This codes for CSVLRGTGNTIYF.

This clone was counted only a few times. This chain connects TRBV5-4 to TRBJ2-2; 8 nucleotides match TRBD1. Germline values: CDR1 SGHNT, CDR2 YYREEE (reference sequence). V was pared by 5 bases and J by 1 base, with 1 base of the junction left unmatched. CDR3 length: 14 residues. The CDR3 loop is CASSTGGNTGELFF. The CDR3 DNA reads as TGTGCCAGCAGTACAGGGGGGAACACCGGGGAGCTGTTTTTT.

The chain couples TRBV2 to TRBJ2-5, with TRBD2 as a possible D gene (6 bases). The CDR3 consists of 15 residues. The ends were cut back, 3 bases at V and 4 bases at J, with 15 bases in the middle. Germline V gene lookup returns CDR1 SNHLY and CDR2 FYNNEI. CDR3 protein: CASSEAGRIGETQYF. The CDR3, as DNA: TGTGCCAGCAGTGAGGCAGGGAGGATCGGAGAGACCCAGTACTTC.

The chain uses TRBV6-5 and TRBJ2-3, with TRBD1 identical over 8 bases. The germline gives CDR1 MNHEY, CDR2 SVGAGI. The CDR3 consists of 15 residues. With 4 bases clipped from V and 1 base from J, the junction kept 4 bases outside the gene matches. CDR3: CASSSTGDRTDTQYF. The CDR3 region has the DNA TGTGCCAGCAGTTCGACAGGGGACCGCACAGATACGCAGTATTTT.

In its sample, this clone was seen a few times. The V and J genes are TRBV4-1 and TRBJ2-1; possible D gene TRBD1, 5 bases. CDR3 length: 18 residues. Germline V gene lookup returns CDR1 MGHRA and CDR2 YSYEKL. The ends were cut back, 0 bases at V and 6 bases at J, with 21 bases in the middle. In DNA form, the CDR3 reads TGCGCCAGCAGCCAAGATAAGGCAGGGATGAGTTATGGCAATGAGCAGTTCTTC. Translating gives CASSQDKAGMSYGNEQFF.

The chain employs TRBV4-2 and TRBJ2-7, with D possibly matching TRBD2 (6 bases). In germline, CDR1 is LGHNA, CDR2 YNFKEQ. The CDR3 has 16 amino acids. The V gene lost 0 bases and the J gene lost 2 bases, with 14 bases spanning the gap. DNA for the CDR3: TGTGCCAGCAGCCAAGATCGGGGGTCCCTCGCCTACGAGCAGTACTTC. It encodes CASSQDRGSLAYEQYF.

The chain carries TRBV28 and TRBJ1-5; TRBD1 agrees at 7 bases. V was pared by 3 bases and J by 6 bases, with 8 bases of the junction left unmatched. CDR3 length: 15 amino acids. Per germline, CDR1 MDHEN and CDR2 SYDVKM. The CDR3 here is CASSFNRGVGQPQHF. DNA of the CDR3: TGTGCCAGCAGTTTCAACAGGGGCGTGGGTCAGCCCCAGCATTTT.

V gene TRBV28 combines with J gene TRBJ2-5; D is perhaps TRBD2 (6 bases). V lost 3 bases and J 3 bases, leaving 20 bases between the germline ends. CDR1 and CDR2 from the germline V gene are MDHEN and SYDVKM. This CDR3 has 17 amino acids. The CDR3 region has the DNA TGTGCCAGCAGTTTGTGGGGGGACGAGAAAACAGAAGAGACCCAGTACTTC. It encodes CASSLWGDEKTEETQYF.